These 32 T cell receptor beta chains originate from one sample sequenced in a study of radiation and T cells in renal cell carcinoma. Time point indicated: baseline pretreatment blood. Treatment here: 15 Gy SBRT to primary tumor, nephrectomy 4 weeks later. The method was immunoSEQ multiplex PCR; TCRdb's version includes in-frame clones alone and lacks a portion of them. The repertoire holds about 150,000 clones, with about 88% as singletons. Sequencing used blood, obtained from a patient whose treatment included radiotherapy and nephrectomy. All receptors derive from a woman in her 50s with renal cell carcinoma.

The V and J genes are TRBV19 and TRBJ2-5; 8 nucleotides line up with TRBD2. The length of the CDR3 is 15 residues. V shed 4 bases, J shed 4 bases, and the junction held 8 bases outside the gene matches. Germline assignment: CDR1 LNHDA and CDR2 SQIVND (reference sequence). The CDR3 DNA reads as TGTGCCAGTAGTAGACGGACTAGCTCCCCAGAGACCCAGTACTTC. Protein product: CASSRRTSSPETQYF.

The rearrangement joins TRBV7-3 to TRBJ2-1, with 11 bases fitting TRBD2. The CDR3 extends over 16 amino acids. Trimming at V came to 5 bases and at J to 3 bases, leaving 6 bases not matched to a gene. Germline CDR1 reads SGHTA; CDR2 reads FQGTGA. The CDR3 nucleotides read TGTGCCAGCAGCCAGACTAGCGGGGATCTCTACAATGAGCAGTTCTTC. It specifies CASSQTSGDLYNEQFF.

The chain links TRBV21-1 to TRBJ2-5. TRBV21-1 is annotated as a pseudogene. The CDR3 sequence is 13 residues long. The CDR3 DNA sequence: TGTGCCAGCGGTTGGGCGGAGCAAGAGACCCAGTACTTC. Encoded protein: CASGWAEQETQYF.

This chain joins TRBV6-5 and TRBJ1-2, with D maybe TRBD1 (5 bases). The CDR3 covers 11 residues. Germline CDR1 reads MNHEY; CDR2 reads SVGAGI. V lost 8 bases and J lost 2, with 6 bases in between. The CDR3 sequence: CASWGNYGYTF. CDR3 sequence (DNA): TGTGCCAGCTGGGGGAACTATGGCTACACCTTC.

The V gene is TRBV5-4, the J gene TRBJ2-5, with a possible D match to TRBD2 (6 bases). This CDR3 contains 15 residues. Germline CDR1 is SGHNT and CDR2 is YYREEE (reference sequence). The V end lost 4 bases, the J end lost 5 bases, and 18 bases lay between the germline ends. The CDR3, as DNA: TGTGCCAGCAGCACCGACCGGGGGTCTTTTGAGACCCAGTACTTC. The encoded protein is CASSTDRGSFETQYF.

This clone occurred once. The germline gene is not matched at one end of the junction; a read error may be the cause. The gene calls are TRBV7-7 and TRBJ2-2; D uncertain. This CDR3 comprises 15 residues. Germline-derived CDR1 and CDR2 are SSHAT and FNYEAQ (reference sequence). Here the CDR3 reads CASSLGSLNTGELFF. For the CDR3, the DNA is TGTGCTAGCAGCTTAGGGTCATTAAACACCGGGGAGCTGTTTTTT.

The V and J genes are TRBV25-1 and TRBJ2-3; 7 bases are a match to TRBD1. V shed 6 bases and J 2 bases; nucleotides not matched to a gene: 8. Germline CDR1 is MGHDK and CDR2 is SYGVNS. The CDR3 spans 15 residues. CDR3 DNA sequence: TGTGCCAGCAGCTCCGGGACAGCTCACACAGATACGCAGTATTTT. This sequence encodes CASSSGTAHTDTQYF.

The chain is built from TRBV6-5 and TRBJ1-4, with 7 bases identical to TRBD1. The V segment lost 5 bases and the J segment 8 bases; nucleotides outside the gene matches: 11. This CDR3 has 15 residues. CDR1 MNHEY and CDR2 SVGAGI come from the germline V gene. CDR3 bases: TGTGCCAGCAGTCGCGCAGGGGGGGCAAGGGAAAAACTGTTTTTT. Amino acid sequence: CASSRAGGAREKLFF.

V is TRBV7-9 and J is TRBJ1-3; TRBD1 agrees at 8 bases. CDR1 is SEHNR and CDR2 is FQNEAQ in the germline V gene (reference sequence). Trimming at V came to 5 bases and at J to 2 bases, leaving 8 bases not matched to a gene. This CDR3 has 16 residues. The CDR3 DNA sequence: TGTGCCAGCAGCAATTGGGACAGGAGCACTGGAAACACCATATATTTT. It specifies CASSNWDRSTGNTIYF. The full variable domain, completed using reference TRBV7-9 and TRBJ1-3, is DTGVSQNPRHKITKRGQNVTFRCDPISEHNRLYWYRQTLGQGPEFLTYFQNEAQLEKSRLLSDRFSAERPKGSFSTLEIQRTEQGDSAMYLCASSNWDRSTGNTIYFGEGSWLTVV.

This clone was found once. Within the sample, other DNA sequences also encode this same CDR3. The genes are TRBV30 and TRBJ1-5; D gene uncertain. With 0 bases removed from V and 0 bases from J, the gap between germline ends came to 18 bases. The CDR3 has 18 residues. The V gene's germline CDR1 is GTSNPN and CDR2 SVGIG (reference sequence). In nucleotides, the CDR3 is TGTGCCTGGAGTGTACGTCTGGGATTGCGGGGTAGCAATCAGCCCCAGCATTTT. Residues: CAWSVRLGLRGSNQPQHF.

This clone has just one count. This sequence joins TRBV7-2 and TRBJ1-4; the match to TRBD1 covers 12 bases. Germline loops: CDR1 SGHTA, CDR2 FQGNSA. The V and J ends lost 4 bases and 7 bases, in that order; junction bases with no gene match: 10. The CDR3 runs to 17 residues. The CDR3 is CASSSSRDRGRREKLFF. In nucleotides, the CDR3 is TGTGCCAGCAGCTCGTCCCGGGACAGGGGGCGGCGTGAAAAACTGTTTTTT.

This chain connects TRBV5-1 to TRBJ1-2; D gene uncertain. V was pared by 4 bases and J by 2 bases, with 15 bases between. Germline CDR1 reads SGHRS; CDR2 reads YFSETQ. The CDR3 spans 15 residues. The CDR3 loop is CASSGRESGNYGYTF. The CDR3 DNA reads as TGCGCCAGCAGCGGGCGGGAATCTGGCAACTATGGCTACACCTTC.

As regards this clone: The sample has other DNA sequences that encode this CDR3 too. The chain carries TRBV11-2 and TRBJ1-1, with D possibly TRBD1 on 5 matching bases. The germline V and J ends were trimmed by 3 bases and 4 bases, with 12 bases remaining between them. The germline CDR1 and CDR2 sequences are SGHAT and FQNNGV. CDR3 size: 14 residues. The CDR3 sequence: CASSLEEQATEAFF. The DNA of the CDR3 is TGTGCCAGCAGCTTGGAGGAACAGGCCACTGAAGCTTTCTTT.

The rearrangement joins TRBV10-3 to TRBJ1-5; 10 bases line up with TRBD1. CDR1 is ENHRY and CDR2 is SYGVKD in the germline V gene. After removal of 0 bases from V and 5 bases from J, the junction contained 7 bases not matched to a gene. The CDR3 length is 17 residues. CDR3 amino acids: CAISESGTGVGDQPQHF. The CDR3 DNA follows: TGTGCCATCAGTGAGTCGGGGACAGGGGTTGGGGATCAGCCCCAGCATTTT.

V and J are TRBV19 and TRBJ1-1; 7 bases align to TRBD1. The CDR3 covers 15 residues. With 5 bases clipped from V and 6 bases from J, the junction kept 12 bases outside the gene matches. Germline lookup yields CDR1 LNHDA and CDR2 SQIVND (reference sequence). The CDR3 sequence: CASSPPTGNYAEAFF. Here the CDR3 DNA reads TGTGCCAGTAGTCCTCCGACAGGGAATTACGCTGAAGCTTTCTTT. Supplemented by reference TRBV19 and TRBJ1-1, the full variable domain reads DGGITQSPKYLFRKEGQNVTLSCEQNLNHDAMYWYRQDPGQGLRLIYYSQIVNDFQKGDIAEGYSVSREKKESFPLTVTSAQKNPTAFYLCASSPPTGNYAEAFFGQGTRLTVV.

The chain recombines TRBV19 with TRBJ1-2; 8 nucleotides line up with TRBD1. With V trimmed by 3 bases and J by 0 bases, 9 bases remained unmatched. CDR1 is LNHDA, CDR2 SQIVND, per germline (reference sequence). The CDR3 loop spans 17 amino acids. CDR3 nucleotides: TGTGCCAGTAGTATTACCGGGACAGGAGCTCCTAACTATGGCTACACCTTC. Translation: CASSITGTGAPNYGYTF.

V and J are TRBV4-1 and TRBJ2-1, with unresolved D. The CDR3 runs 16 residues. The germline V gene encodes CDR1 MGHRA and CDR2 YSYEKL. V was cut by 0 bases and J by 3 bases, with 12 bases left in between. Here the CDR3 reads CASSQDWPISYNEQFF. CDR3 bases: TGCGCCAGCAGCCAAGATTGGCCCATCAGCTACAATGAGCAGTTCTTC.

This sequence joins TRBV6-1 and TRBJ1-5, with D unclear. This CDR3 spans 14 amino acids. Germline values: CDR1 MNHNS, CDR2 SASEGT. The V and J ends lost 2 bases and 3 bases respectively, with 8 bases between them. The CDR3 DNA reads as TGTGCCAGCAGTGAAATTCAGGACAATCAGCCCCAGCATTTT. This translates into CASSEIQDNQPQHF.

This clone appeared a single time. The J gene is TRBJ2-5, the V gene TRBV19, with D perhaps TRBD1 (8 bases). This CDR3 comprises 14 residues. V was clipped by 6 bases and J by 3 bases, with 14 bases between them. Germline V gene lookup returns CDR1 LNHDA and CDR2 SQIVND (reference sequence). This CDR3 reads CASSNRGREETQYF. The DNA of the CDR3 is TGTGCCAGTAGCAACAGGGGGAGGGAAGAGACCCAGTACTTC.

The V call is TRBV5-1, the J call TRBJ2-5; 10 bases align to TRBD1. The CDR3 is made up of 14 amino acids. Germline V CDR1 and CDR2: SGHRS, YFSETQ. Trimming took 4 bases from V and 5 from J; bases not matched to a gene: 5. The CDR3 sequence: CASSMTGGYETQYF. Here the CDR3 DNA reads TGCGCCAGCAGCATGACAGGGGGCTATGAGACCCAGTACTTC.

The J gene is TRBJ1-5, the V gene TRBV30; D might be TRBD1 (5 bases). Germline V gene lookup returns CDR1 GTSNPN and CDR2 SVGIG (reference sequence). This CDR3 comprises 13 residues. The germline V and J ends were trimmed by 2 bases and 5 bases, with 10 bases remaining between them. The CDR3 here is CAWSPGSDQPQHF. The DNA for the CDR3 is TGTGCCTGGAGTCCAGGGTCGGATCAGCCCCAGCATTTT.

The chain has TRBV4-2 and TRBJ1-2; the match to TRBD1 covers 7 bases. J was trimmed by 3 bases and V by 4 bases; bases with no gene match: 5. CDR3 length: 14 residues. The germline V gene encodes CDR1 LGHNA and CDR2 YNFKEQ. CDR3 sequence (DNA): TGTGCCAGCAGCCCGGGACAGTCCGACTATGGCTACACCTTC. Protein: CASSPGQSDYGYTF.

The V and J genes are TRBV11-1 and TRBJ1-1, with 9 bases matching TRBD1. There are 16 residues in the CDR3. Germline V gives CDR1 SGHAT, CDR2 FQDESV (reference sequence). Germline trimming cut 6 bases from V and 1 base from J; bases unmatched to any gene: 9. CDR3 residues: CASRSLTGGRNTEAFF. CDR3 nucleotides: TGTGCCAGCAGATCACTGACAGGGGGGAGGAACACTGAAGCTTTCTTT.

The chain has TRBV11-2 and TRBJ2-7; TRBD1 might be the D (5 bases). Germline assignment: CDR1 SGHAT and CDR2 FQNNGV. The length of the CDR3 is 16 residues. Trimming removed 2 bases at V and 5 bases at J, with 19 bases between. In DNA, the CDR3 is TGTGCCAGCAGCTTATTTACTAACCGACAGTCAGACGAGCAGTACTTC. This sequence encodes CASSLFTNRQSDEQYF.

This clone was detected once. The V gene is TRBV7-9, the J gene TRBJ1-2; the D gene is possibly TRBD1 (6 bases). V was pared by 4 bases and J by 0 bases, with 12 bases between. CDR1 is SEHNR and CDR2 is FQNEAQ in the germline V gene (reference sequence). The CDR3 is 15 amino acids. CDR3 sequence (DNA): TGTGCCAGCAGCTCGACAGGCAATCCTAACTATGGCTACACCTTC. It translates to CASSSTGNPNYGYTF.

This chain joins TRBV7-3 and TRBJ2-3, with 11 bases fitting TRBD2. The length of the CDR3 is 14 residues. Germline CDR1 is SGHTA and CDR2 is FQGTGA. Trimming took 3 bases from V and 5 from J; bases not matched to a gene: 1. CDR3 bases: TGTGCCAGCAGCTTTAGCGGGGGGGAAGATACGCAGTATTTT. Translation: CASSFSGGEDTQYF.

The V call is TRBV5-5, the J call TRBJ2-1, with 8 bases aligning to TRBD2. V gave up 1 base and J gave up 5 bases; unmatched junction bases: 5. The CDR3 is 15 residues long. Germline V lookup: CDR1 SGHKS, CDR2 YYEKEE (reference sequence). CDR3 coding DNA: TGTGCCAGCAGCTTGCACGGGGGGGCCGACAATGAGCAGTTCTTC. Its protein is CASSLHGGADNEQFF.

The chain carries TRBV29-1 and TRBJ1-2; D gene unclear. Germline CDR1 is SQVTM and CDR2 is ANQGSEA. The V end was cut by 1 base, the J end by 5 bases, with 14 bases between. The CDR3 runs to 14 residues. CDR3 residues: CSVEVGGLGYGYTF. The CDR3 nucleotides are TGCAGCGTTGAAGTAGGAGGGCTAGGATATGGCTACACCTTC.

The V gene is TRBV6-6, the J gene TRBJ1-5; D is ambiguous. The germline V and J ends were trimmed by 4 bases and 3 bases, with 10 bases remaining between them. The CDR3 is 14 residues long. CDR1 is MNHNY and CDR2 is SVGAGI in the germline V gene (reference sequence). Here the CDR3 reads CASSSNRYNQPQHF. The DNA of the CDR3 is TGTGCCAGCAGTTCCAACAGATACAATCAGCCCCAGCATTTT.

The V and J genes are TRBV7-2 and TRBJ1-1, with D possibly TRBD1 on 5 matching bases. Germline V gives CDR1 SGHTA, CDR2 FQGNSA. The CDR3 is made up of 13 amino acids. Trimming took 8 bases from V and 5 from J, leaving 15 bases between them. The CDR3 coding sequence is TGTGCCAGCGGCACGGGGGTAGTAACTGAAGCTTTCTTT. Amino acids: CASGTGVVTEAFF.

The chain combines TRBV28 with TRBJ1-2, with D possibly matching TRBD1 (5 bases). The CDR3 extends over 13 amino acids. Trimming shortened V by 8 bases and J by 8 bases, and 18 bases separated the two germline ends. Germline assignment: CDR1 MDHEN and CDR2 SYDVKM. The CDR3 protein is CASYLRGRGGYTF. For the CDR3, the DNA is TGTGCCAGCTACTTACGAGGGCGGGGCGGCTACACCTTC.

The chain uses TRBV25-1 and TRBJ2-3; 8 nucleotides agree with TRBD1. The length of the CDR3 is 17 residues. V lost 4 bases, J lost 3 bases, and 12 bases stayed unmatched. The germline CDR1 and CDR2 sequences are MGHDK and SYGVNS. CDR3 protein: CASSGQLGQGMTDTQYF. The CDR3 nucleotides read TGTGCCAGCAGTGGTCAGCTAGGACAGGGAATGACAGATACGCAGTATTTT.